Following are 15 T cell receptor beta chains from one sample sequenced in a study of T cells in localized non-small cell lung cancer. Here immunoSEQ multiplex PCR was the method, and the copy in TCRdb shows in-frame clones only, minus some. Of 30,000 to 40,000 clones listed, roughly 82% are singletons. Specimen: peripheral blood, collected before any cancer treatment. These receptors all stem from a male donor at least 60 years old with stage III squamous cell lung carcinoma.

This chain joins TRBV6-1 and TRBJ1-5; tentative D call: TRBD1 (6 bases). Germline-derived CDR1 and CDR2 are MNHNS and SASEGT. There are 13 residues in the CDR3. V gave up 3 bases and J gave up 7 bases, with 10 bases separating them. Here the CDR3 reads CASSDYREQPQHF. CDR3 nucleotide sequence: TGTGCCAGCAGTGACTACAGGGAGCAGCCCCAGCATTTT.

This CDR3 reads CASSVRASPGQPQHF. The CDR3 bases are TGTGCCAGCAGCGTCCGGGCAAGTCCGGGTCAGCCCCAGCATTTT. The V and J genes are TRBV5-6 and TRBJ1-5, with D unresolved. The CDR3 loop spans 15 amino acids. The V gene lost 4 bases and the J gene lost 6 bases, with 17 bases spanning the gap. Germline loops: CDR1 SGHDT, CDR2 YYEEEE.

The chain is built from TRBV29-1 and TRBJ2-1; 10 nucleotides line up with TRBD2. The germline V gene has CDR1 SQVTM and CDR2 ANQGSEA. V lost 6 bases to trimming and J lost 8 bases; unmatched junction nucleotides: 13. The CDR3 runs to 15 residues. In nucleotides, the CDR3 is TGCAGCGTCGCCCCCCTAGCGGGAGTAGACGATGAGCAGTTCTTC. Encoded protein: CSVAPLAGVDDEQFF.

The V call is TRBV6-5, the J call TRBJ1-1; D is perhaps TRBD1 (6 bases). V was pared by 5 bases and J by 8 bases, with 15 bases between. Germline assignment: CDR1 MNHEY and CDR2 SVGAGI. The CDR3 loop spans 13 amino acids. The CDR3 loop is CASSSHSGTEAFF. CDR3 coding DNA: TGTGCCAGCAGTAGCCACTCCGGGACAGAAGCTTTCTTT.

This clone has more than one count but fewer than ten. The CDR3 is CASSSGGNQPQHF. The CDR3 DNA reads TGTGCCAGCTCATCGGGGGGCAATCAGCCCCAGCATTTT. J is TRBJ1-5 and V is TRBV18; tentative D call: TRBD1 (5 bases). The CDR3 length is 13 residues. Germline CDR1 is KGHSH and CDR2 is LQKENI. The ends were cut back, 5 bases at V and 2 bases at J, with 7 bases in the middle.

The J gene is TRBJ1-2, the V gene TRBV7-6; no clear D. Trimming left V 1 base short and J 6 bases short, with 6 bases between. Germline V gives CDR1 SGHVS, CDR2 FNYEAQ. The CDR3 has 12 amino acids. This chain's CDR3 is CASSLDGNGYTF. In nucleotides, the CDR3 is TGTGCCAGCAGCTTAGATGGTAATGGCTACACCTTC.

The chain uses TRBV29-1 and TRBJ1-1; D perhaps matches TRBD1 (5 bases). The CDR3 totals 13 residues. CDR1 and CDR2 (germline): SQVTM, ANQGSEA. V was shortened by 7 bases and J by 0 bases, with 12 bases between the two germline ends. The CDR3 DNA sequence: TGCAGCGCTGATCAGGGACTGAACACTGAAGCTTTCTTT. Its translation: CSADQGLNTEAFF.

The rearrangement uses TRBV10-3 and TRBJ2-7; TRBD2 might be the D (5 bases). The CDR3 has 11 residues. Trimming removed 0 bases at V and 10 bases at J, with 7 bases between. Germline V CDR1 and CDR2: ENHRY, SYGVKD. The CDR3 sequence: CAISESGGQYF. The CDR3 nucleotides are TGTGCCATCAGTGAGTCAGGAGGACAGTACTTC.

The CDR3 reads CASRISRTNRQPQHF. CDR3 bases: TGTGCCAGCAGAATATCCCGGACGAATCGTCAGCCCCAGCATTTT. This chain connects TRBV6-1 to TRBJ1-5; no clear D gene. CDR1 and CDR2 from the germline V gene are MNHNS and SASEGT. Trimming pared 6 bases from V and 6 bases from J, leaving 18 bases between. This CDR3 has 15 amino acids.

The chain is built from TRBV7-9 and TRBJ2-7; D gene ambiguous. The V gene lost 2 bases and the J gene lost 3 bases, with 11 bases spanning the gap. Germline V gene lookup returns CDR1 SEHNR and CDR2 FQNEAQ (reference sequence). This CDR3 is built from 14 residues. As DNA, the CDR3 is TGTGCCAGCAGCTTATTCATGGGTGGCTACGAGCAGTACTTC. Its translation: CASSLFMGGYEQYF. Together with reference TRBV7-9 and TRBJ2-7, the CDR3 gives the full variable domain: DTGVSQNPRHKITKRGQNVTFRCDPISEHNRLYWYRQTLGQGPEFLTYFQNEAQLEKSRLLSDRFSAERPKGSFSTLEIQRTEQGDSAMYLCASSLFMGGYEQYFGPGTRLTVT.

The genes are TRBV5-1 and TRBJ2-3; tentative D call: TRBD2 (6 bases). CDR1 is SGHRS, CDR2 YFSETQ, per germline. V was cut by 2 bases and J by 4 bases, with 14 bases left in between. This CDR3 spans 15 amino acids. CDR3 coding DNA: TGCGCCAGCAGCTTAGGAGCGGGTGATGCAGATACGCAGTATTTT. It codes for CASSLGAGDADTQYF.

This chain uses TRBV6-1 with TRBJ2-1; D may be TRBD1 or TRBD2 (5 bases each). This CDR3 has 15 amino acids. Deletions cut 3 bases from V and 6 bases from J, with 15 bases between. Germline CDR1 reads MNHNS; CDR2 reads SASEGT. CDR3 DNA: TGTGCCAGCAGTGAGTGGGTGGGTGGGGGCAATGAGCAGTTCTTC. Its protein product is CASSEWVGGGNEQFF.

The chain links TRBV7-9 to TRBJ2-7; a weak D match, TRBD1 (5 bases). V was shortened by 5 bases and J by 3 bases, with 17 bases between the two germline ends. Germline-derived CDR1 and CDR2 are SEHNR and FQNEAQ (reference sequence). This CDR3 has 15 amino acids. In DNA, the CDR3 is TGTGCCAGCAGCCCACCTGACCAGGGCGGCTACGAGCAGTACTTC. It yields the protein CASSPPDQGGYEQYF.

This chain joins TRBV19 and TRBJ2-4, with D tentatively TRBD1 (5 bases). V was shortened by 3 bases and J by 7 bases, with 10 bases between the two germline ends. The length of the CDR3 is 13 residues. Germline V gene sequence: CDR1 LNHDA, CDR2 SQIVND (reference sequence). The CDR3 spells CASSMSGINIQYF. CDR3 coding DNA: TGTGCCAGTAGTATGTCAGGGATCAACATTCAGTACTTC.

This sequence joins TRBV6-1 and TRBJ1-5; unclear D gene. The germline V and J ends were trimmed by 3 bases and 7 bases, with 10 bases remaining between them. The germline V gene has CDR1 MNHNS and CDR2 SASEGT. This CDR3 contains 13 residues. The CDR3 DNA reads TGTGCCAGCAGTGAGGAAAGGGTGCAGCCCCAGCATTTT. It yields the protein CASSEERVQPQHF.